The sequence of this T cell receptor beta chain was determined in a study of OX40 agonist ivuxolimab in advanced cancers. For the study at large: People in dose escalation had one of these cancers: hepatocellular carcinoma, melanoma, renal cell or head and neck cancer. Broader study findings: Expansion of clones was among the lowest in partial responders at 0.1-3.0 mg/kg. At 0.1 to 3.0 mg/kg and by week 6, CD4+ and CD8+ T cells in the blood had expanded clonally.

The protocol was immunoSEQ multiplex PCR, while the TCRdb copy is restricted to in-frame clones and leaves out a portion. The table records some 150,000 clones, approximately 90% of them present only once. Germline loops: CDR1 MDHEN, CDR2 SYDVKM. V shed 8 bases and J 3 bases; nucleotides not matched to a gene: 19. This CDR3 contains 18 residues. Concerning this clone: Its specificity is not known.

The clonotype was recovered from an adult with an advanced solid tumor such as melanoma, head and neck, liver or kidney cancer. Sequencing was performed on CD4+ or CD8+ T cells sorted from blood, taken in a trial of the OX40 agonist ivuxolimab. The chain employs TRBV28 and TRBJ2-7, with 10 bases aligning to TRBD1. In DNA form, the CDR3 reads TGTGCCAGCCCGCCACCACCGGGACAGGGGATCGAGTACTACGAGCAGTACTTC. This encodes CASPPPPGQGIEYYEQYF.